These 3 T cell receptor beta chains were all obtained from the same sample, sequenced in a study of T cell responses to AZD1222 COVID-19 vaccine. Method: immunoSEQ multiplex PCR; TCRdb's copy keeps in-frame clones and lacks some. The table has 150,000 to 200,000 clones, just over 90% seen once. Sequenced material: peripheral blood, taken 28 days after the second AZD1222 dose. These receptors originate from an adult who received the AZD1222 COVID-19 vaccine.

This clone appeared a few times. The CDR3 sequence: CASGLRQLNEKLFF. CDR3 nucleotides: TGTGCCAGCGGACTCCGGCAGCTCAATGAAAAACTGTTTTTT. The chain carries TRBV3-1 (or the pseudogene TRBV3-2) and TRBJ1-4; D call uncertain. Germline CDR1 and CDR2: LGHDT and YNNKEL (reference sequence). The CDR3 has 14 amino acids. The ends were cut back, 8 bases at V and 5 bases at J, with 15 bases in the middle.

V gene TRBV3-1 (or the pseudogene TRBV3-2) combines with J gene TRBJ2-2; D gene ambiguous. Trimming took 3 bases from V and 2 from J, leaving 13 bases between them. Germline assignment: CDR1 LGHDT and CDR2 YNNKEL (reference sequence). This CDR3 region has 16 residues. The CDR3 here is CASSHLTGTNTGELFF. The CDR3 DNA sequence: TGTGCCAGCAGCCATTTAACGGGTACTAACACCGGGGAGCTGTTTTTT.

V usage is TRBV25-1 and J usage is TRBJ2-7, with a tentative D call TRBD1 (6 bases). CDR1 MGHDK and CDR2 SYGVNS come from the germline V gene. The length of the CDR3 is 13 residues. V dropped 5 bases and J dropped 2 bases, with 10 bases sitting between them. Here the CDR3 DNA reads TGTGCCAGCAGTCGGGACACCCCCTACGAGCAGTACTTC. Protein product: CASSRDTPYEQYF.